The rows below give T cell receptor beta chains drawn from one sample of a study of control samples from healthy donors and cancer patients. Only in-frame clones appear in the TCRdb table, and some are missing; sequencing was by immunoSEQ multiplex PCR. The table records 110,000 or so clones, more than 70% of them present only once. The sequencing input was blood. The origin of the receptors is a man aged 50-59 years in good health. Each CDR3 is given with its conserved first and last residue. Each record gives: D gene, clone size, J gene, V gene, CDR3 protein, CDR3 DNA. The D gene is left open where the match is weak. Clone size is stated in some rows and not others, as once, few, many or a class when expanded.

.,.,TRBJ2-3,TRBV12-5,CASGYGSTDTQYF,TGTGCTAGTGGTTATGGAAGCACAGATACGCAGTATTTT
.,.,TRBJ2-2,TRBV6-5,CASIPTGTGELFF,TGTGCCAGCATCCCGACGGGCACCGGGGAGCTGTTTTTT
.,.,TRBJ2-7,TRBV2,CASSLQDSYEQYF,TGTGCCAGCAGTCTCCAGGACTCCTACGAGCAGTACTTC
.,.,TRBJ2-7,TRBV5-1,CASSGGAEEQYF,TGCGCCAGCAGCGGGGGCGCGGAAGAGCAGTACTTC
.,.,TRBJ1-2,TRBV19,CASSITGYGYTF,TGTGCCAGTAGTATTACAGGCTATGGCTACACCTTC
TRBD1,.,TRBJ2-3,TRBV5-4,CASSLNGRTGGYTQYF,TGTGCCAGCAGCTTGAATGGGCGTACAGGGGGTTATACGCAGTATTTT
TRBD1,.,TRBJ2-5,TRBV4-3,CASSQVQGAGETQYF,TGCGCCAGCAGCCAGGTACAGGGGGCTGGAGAGACCCAGTACTTC
TRBD1,.,TRBJ1-5,TRBV15,CATSSPDRAVSNQPQHF,TGTGCCACCAGCTCACCGGACAGGGCCGTAAGCAATCAGCCCCAGCATTTT
.,.,TRBJ1-6,TRBV19,CASSDEGAGYNSPLHF,TGTGCCAGTAGTGATGAAGGGGCTGGCTATAATTCACCCCTCCACTTT
.,.,TRBJ1-1,TRBV5-4,CASSLDSEAFF,TGTGCCAGCAGCTTGGATTCTGAAGCTTTCTTT
TRBD1,.,TRBJ1-6,TRBV19,CASSLTGFDSPLHF,TGTGCCAGTAGTTTGACAGGGTTTGATTCACCCCTCCACTTT
.,.,TRBJ2-2,TRBV7-2,CASTPPPKVTGELFF,TGTGCCAGCACTCCCCCCCCGAAGGTCACCGGGGAGCTGTTTTTT
TRBD1,.,TRBJ1-1,TRBV5-1,CASSLDRDTEAFF,TGCGCCAGCAGCTTAGACAGGGACACTGAAGCTTTCTTT
TRBD1,.,TRBJ1-2,TRBV5-5,CASGGTGGVYGYTF,TGTGCCAGCGGTGGGACAGGGGGCGTCTATGGCTACACCTTC
TRBD2,once,TRBJ2-5,TRBV5-1,CASSGWTSERETQYF,TGCGCCAGCAGCGGGTGGACTAGCGAGCGGGAGACCCAGTACTTC
.,.,TRBJ1-2,TRBV7-2,CASSLGADTYGYTF,TGTGCCAGCAGCTTAGGGGCAGACACCTATGGCTACACCTTC
.,.,TRBJ1-2,TRBV25-1,CASSGGNNYGYTF,TGTGCCAGCAGTGGAGGGAATAACTATGGCTACACCTTC
.,.,TRBJ2-7,TRBV7-2,CASSLGGTLSYEQYF,TGTGCCAGCAGCCTGGGCGGGACTCTCTCCTACGAGCAGTACTTC
.,.,TRBJ1-2,TRBV29-1,CSVRGTLNNYGYTF,TGCAGCGTTAGGGGCACTCTGAATAACTATGGCTACACCTTC
.,.,TRBJ2-1,TRBV11-2,CASSLSIGGLSGGEQFF,TGTGCCAGCAGCTTAAGTATCGGGGGACTGTCAGGGGGTGAGCAGTTCTTC
.,.,TRBJ2-5,TRBV24-1,CATSDGGRVRETQYF,TGTGCCACCAGTGATGGGGGTAGGGTTAGGGAGACCCAGTACTTC
TRBD1,.,TRBJ2-1,TRBV5-1,CASSQPGQAFNEQFF,TGCGCCAGCAGCCAGCCGGGACAGGCCTTCAATGAGCAGTTCTTC
TRBD1,.,TRBJ2-7,TRBV10-3,CAISDRTGDNEQYF,TGTGCCATCAGTGATAGGACAGGGGACAACGAGCAGTACTTC
.,.,TRBJ1-3,TRBV7-2,CASSVPGNRLSGNTIYF,TGTGCCAGCAGCGTACCGGGAAACAGACTCTCTGGAAACACCATATATTTT
.,.,TRBJ1-2,TRBV5-1,CASSLDRANYGYTF,TGCGCCAGCAGCTTGGACCGCGCTAACTATGGCTACACCTTC
.,.,TRBJ1-2,TRBV19,CASSLGQGNYGYTF,TGTGCCAGTAGTCTGGGGCAGGGTAACTATGGCTACACCTTC
TRBD2,.,TRBJ2-3,TRBV6-2/TRBV6-3,CASSSIAGGTDTQYF,TGTGCCAGCAGTTCCATTGCGGGGGGCACAGATACGCAGTATTTT
TRBD1,.,TRBJ1-5,TRBV7-9,CASSFWTGPLTPQHF,TGTGCCAGCAGCTTTTGGACAGGGCCCTTAACGCCCCAGCATTTT
.,.,TRBJ1-6,TRBV19,CASSIGVNSPLHF,TGTGCCAGTAGTATAGGGGTTAATTCACCCCTCCACTTT
TRBD1,.,TRBJ1-4,TRBV6-5,CASSYFGQGYEKLFF,TGTGCCAGCAGTTATTTCGGACAGGGATATGAAAAACTGTTTTTT
.,once,TRBJ2-6,TRBV27,CASSLQAGANVLTF,TGTGCCAGCAGTTTGCAGGCTGGGGCCAACGTCCTGACTTTC
.,.,TRBJ2-1,TRBV2,CASSRGAGEQFF,TGTGCCAGCAGTCGGGGGGCGGGTGAGCAGTTCTTC
.,.,TRBJ2-3,TRBV4-3,CASSQEGPGATISTDTQYF,TGCGCCAGCAGCCAAGAAGGGCCGGGGGCGACAATTTCCACAGATACGCAGTATTTT
.,.,TRBJ2-7,TRBV4-1,CASSQGAGTSYEQYF,TGCGCCAGCAGCCAGGGTGCGGGGACATCCTACGAGCAGTACTTC
TRBD1,.,TRBJ1-1,TRBV13,CASSSTGGTEAFF,TGTGCCAGCAGCTCGACAGGGGGGACTGAAGCTTTCTTT
.,once,TRBJ1-2,TRBV9,CASSPDGGRGYGYTF,TGTGCCAGCAGCCCTGACGGGGGTAGGGGATATGGCTACACCTTC
.,.,TRBJ1-2,TRBV7-9,CASSLAAGHYGYTF,TGTGCCAGCAGCTTAGCGGCAGGGCATTATGGCTACACCTTC
.,.,TRBJ2-3,TRBV5-1,CASTSGGFSTDTQYF,TGCGCCAGCACCTCTGGCGGTTTTAGCACAGATACGCAGTATTTT
.,.,TRBJ2-7,TRBV10-1,CASSSGQSYEQYF,TGCGCCAGCAGCTCCGGACAGTCCTACGAGCAGTACTTC
.,.,TRBJ1-5,TRBV5-5,CASSLAEPYSNQPQHF,TGTGCCAGCAGCTTGGCGGAGCCGTATAGCAATCAGCCCCAGCATTTT
.,.,TRBJ2-7,TRBV20-1,CSASACFPDSSYEQYF,TGCAGTGCTAGTGCCTGTTTTCCGGACAGCTCCTACGAGCAGTACTTC
.,.,TRBJ1-2,TRBV2,CASSEDRGLGYGYTF,TGTGCCAGCAGTGAAGACCGGGGGCTCGGCTATGGCTACACCTTC
TRBD2,.,TRBJ2-5,TRBV24-1,CATSDPSGGGTETQYF,TGTGCCACCAGTGATCCGTCCGGGGGGGGCACAGAGACCCAGTACTTC
.,.,TRBJ1-5,TRBV7-9,CASSLGGQPQHF,TGTGCCAGCAGCTTGGGAGGCCAGCCCCAGCATTTT
.,.,TRBJ1-3,TRBV5-5,CASSSITGITGNTIYF,TGTGCCAGCAGCTCCATTACAGGGATAACTGGAAACACCATATATTTT
.,.,TRBJ1-2,TRBV4-2,CASSPSYRGNKGVGYTF,TGTGCCAGCAGCCCCTCCTACCGGGGGAATAAAGGAGTTGGCTACACCTTC
TRBD1,few,TRBJ1-1,TRBV10-3,CAISRDRDGKAFF,TGTGCCATCAGCCGGGACAGGGACGGGAAAGCTTTCTTT
TRBD1,.,TRBJ1-6,TRBV3-1/TRBV3-2,CASSSGTASYNSPLHF,TGTGCCAGCAGCTCCGGGACAGCCTCCTATAATTCACCCCTCCACTTT
TRBD1,.,TRBJ2-1,TRBV30,CAWSVLGTGYNEQFF,TGTGCCTGGAGTGTACTTGGGACAGGGTACAATGAGCAGTTCTTC
.,.,TRBJ2-7,TRBV27,CASSLSRTRDYEQYF,TGTGCCAGCAGTTTATCTCGGACAAGAGACTACGAGCAGTACTTC
.,.,TRBJ2-7,TRBV7-2,CASSLGATYEQYF,TGTGCCAGCAGCTTAGGGGCGACCTACGAGCAGTACTTC
.,.,TRBJ1-1,TRBV2,CASSGARGTEAFF,TGTGCCAGCAGTGGGGCCAGGGGCACTGAAGCTTTCTTT
.,.,TRBJ2-1,TRBV5-6,CASIFGRGRGSYNEQFF,TGTGCCAGCATCTTCGGCCGGGGTCGCGGCTCCTACAATGAGCAGTTCTTC
.,.,TRBJ2-7,TRBV7-9,CASSSQGSYEQYF,TGTGCCAGCAGCTCTCAGGGGAGTTACGAGCAGTACTTC